The present T cell receptor beta chain was sequenced within a study of radiotherapy plus CTLA-4 blockade in lung cancer. Whole-study context: In 18% of patients, objective responses were seen; roughly 30% had disease control.

Of note for this clone: Its antigen is still unknown.

The CDR3 runs 14 residues. CDR1 MNHEY and CDR2 SVGAGI come from the germline V gene. The V and J ends lost 10 bases and 4 bases respectively, with 19 bases between them. Assay: immunoSEQ multiplex PCR; the TCRdb copy retains only in-frame clones and omits some. This sample has approximately 45,000 clones, with roughly 65% found just once. Participants had chemo-refractory metastatic non-small-cell lung cancer and were treated with focal radiation plus ipilimumab CTLA-4 blockade. Study-wide findings and caveats: The best prediction of response reportedly came from early blood T cell clone dynamics, with interferon-beta. Expansion of tumor-derived TCR clones was observed in blood after radiotherapy plus ipilimumab.

V and J are TRBV6-5 and TRBJ1-2; possibly TRBD1 for D (6 bases). The sample was peripheral blood, taken from a patient treated with radiotherapy plus ipilimumab. The receptor was derived from a human donor with non-small cell lung cancer who had a partial response to radiotherapy plus ipilimumab. The CDR3 protein is CATAQQGISYGYTF. CDR3 DNA sequence: TGTGCCACCGCCCAACAGGGTATAAGCTATGGCTACACCTTC.